What follows are 28 T cell receptor beta chains derived from one specimen sequenced in a study of T cells after posttransplantation cyclophosphamide. A marrow graft followed busulfan-fludarabine conditioning, with cyclophosphamide on days +3 and +4. This table comes from immunoSEQ multiplex PCR, and its TCRdb copy is limited to in-frame clones, with some not included. The sample is made up of 14,000 or so clones, none counted only once. The source material was PBMCs, sampled 1162 days after allogeneic stem cell transplant with posttransplant cyclophosphamide. Receptors were obtained from a female patient aged 35-55 years who received an allogeneic stem cell transplant from a related donor, was CMV-positive, and had no GVHD. Some T cells may possibly be graft donor cells.

This clone was detected ten times or more. The V call is TRBV7-7, the J call TRBJ1-1; weak D call: TRBD1 (6 bases). This CDR3 spans 13 amino acids. V dropped 5 bases and J dropped 4 bases, with 11 bases sitting between them. CDR1 is SSHAT, CDR2 FNYEAQ, per germline (reference sequence). The CDR3 DNA follows: TGTGCCAGCAGCGCAGGCAGGGGCACTGAAGCTTTCTTT. Translating it yields CASSAGRGTEAFF.

This clone was detected ten times or more. The J gene is TRBJ2-1, the V gene TRBV14; perhaps TRBD2 as D (5 bases). With 3 bases removed from V and 9 bases from J, the gap between germline ends came to 6 bases. The CDR3 spans 11 residues. Germline-derived CDR1 and CDR2 are SGHDN and FVKESK. The CDR3, as DNA: TGTGCCAGCAGCCAGCGGGTTGAGCAGTTCTTC. As protein: CASSQRVEQFF. The whole variable domain, remainder taken from reference TRBV14 and TRBJ2-1, is EAGVTQFPSHSVIEKGQTVTLRCDPISGHDNLYWYRRVMGKEIKFLLHFVKESKQDESGMPNNRFLAERTGGTYSTLKVQPAELEDSGVYFCASSQRVEQFFGPGTRLTVL.

This clone was observed many times. This sequence joins TRBV13 and TRBJ1-5, with a weak D call TRBD1 (6 bases). Germline V gives CDR1 PRHDT, CDR2 FYEKMQ (reference sequence). Trimming took 0 bases from V and 0 from J, leaving 9 bases between them. The CDR3 is made up of 16 amino acids. For the CDR3, the DNA is TGTGCCAGCAGCTTAGGCGGGGGGCGTAGCAATCAGCCCCAGCATTTT. Translation gives CASSLGGGRSNQPQHF. The full variable domain, in which reference TRBV13 and TRBJ1-5 provide the parts outside the CDR3, is AAGVIQSPRHLIKEKRETATLKCYPIPRHDTVYWYQQGPGQDPQFLISFYEKMQSDKGSIPDRFSAQQFSDYHSELNMSSLELGDSALYFCASSLGGGRSNQPQHFGDGTRLSIL.

This clone was seen many times. This chain connects TRBV10-3 to TRBJ2-3; tentative D call: TRBD1 (6 bases). CDR1 and CDR2 from the germline V gene are ENHRY and SYGVKD. Trimming took 5 bases from V and 1 from J, leaving 13 bases between them. The CDR3 loop spans 15 amino acids. The DNA of the CDR3 is TGTGCCATCAGTTACAGGGCCAGGGGCACAGATACGCAGTATTTT. This encodes CAISYRARGTDTQYF.

This clone was seen a few times. This chain connects TRBV5-1 to TRBJ2-7; D is perhaps TRBD2 (6 bases). Germline V gives CDR1 SGHRS, CDR2 YFSETQ. V was shortened by 3 bases and J by 1 base, with 20 bases between the two germline ends. CDR3 length: 17 amino acids. In DNA form, the CDR3 reads TGCGCCAGCAGCTCCACCGAGGGCGGGATGTGGTCCTACGAGCAGTACTTC. The encoded protein is CASSSTEGGMWSYEQYF.

This clone was detected ten times or more. V and J are TRBV5-8 and TRBJ1-6; 7 bases map to TRBD1. This CDR3 is 12 amino acids long. The germline V gene has CDR1 SGHTS and CDR2 YDEGEE. Germline trimming cut 4 bases from V and 17 bases from J; bases unmatched to any gene: 9. CDR3 sequence (DNA): TGTGCCAGCAGCCCGGAAGGGGGCACGATCCACTTT. Protein: CASSPEGGTIHF.

The rearrangement joins TRBV19 to TRBJ1-5; TRBD1 might be the D (5 bases). The V gene's germline CDR1 is LNHDA and CDR2 SQIVND (reference sequence). V lost 8 bases to trimming and J lost 6 bases, with 14 bases between them. CDR3 length: 13 amino acids. The CDR3 DNA reads as TGTGCCAGTGGGGGGGAATTAGGTCAGCCCCAGCATTTT. It yields the protein CASGGELGQPQHF. Using reference TRBV19 and TRBJ1-5 for the parts outside the CDR3, the full variable domain is DGGITQSPKYLFRKEGQNVTLSCEQNLNHDAMYWYRQDPGQGLRLIYYSQIVNDFQKGDIAEGYSVSREKKESFPLTVTSAQKNPTAFYLCASGGELGQPQHFGDGTRLSIL.

This clone has at least ten counts. The chain joins TRBV5-4 to TRBJ2-3; D uncertain. Looked up from germline, CDR1 is SGHNT and CDR2 is YYREEE (reference sequence). Trimming removed 4 bases at V and 3 bases at J, with 12 bases between. The CDR3 length is 14 residues. For the CDR3, the DNA is TGTGCCAGCAGCCCCGCTAGTCCGACAGATACGCAGTATTTT. It specifies CASSPASPTDTQYF.

In its sample, this clone was seen many times. CDR3 DNA: TGCGCCAGCAGCTTGAACATAGGGGGGAACACCGGGGAGCTGTTTTTT. It yields the protein CASSLNIGGNTGELFF. V is TRBV5-1 and J is TRBJ2-2, with a weak D call TRBD1 (6 bases). Trimming took 1 base from V and 1 from J, leaving 11 bases between them. Germline assignment: CDR1 SGHRS and CDR2 YFSETQ. The CDR3 covers 16 residues.

There are many counts of this clone. This chain links TRBV6-1 with TRBJ2-5; a possible D gene is TRBD1 (6 bases). The CDR3 loop spans 13 amino acids. Germline values: CDR1 MNHNS, CDR2 SASEGT. The V end was cut by 1 base, the J end by 14 bases, with 17 bases between. The chain's CDR3 is CASSEVGQGKPYF. In nucleotides, the CDR3 is TGTGCCAGCAGTGAAGTAGGGCAGGGGAAGCCATACTTC.

This clone was counted ten times or more. The V gene is TRBV12-5, the J gene TRBJ1-4; 10 bases are a match to TRBD1. Germline V lookup: CDR1 LGHNT, CDR2 FRNRAP. The V segment lost 6 bases and the J segment 7 bases; nucleotides outside the gene matches: 14. The CDR3 runs to 17 residues. The CDR3 protein is CASGPDRGLGRGEKLFF. Here the CDR3 DNA reads TGTGCTAGTGGACCGGACAGGGGGTTGGGGCGAGGTGAAAAACTGTTTTTT. The full variable domain, with the rest looked up from reference TRBV12-5 and TRBJ1-4, is DARVTQTPRHKVTEMGQEVTMRCQPILGHNTVFWYRQTMMQGLELLAYFRNRAPLDDSGMPKDRFSAEMPDATLATLKIQPSEPRDSAVYFCASGPDRGLGRGEKLFFGSGTQLSVL.

This clone came up many times. The chain recombines TRBV27 with TRBJ1-4; D is unresolved. The length of the CDR3 is 12 residues. V was pared by 8 bases and J by 5 bases, with 9 bases between. Germline lookup yields CDR1 MNHEY and CDR2 SMNVEV (reference sequence). Here the CDR3 reads CASGWANEKLFF. CDR3 nucleotides: TGTGCCAGCGGGTGGGCGAATGAAAAACTGTTTTTT.

This clone was observed many times. The genes are TRBV5-1 and TRBJ2-2, with D tentatively TRBD1 (5 bases). Germline CDR1 is SGHRS and CDR2 is YFSETQ. Trimming stripped 0 bases from V and 4 bases from J, with 10 bases between. This CDR3 has 15 residues. The CDR3 region is CASSLGRVGTGELFF. In DNA form, the CDR3 reads TGCGCCAGCAGCTTGGGCAGGGTTGGCACCGGGGAGCTGTTTTTT.

This clone was seen repeatedly, ten times or more. The rearrangement joins TRBV19 to TRBJ1-2; 9 bases map to TRBD1. The ends lost 5 bases at V and 4 bases at J; junction bases unmatched: 14. Germline assignment: CDR1 LNHDA and CDR2 SQIVND (reference sequence). The CDR3 length is 17 residues. CDR3: CASSSRDRVTWGYGYTF. The CDR3 nucleotides are TGTGCCAGTAGTTCCCGGGACAGGGTAACCTGGGGCTATGGCTACACCTTC. Together with reference TRBV19 and TRBJ1-2, the CDR3 gives the full variable domain: DGGITQSPKYLFRKEGQNVTLSCEQNLNHDAMYWYRQDPGQGLRLIYYSQIVNDFQKGDIAEGYSVSREKKESFPLTVTSAQKNPTAFYLCASSSRDRVTWGYGYTFGSGTRLTVV.

At least ten counts were recorded for this clone. This chain connects TRBV4-1 to TRBJ2-7; TRBD1 is a possible D gene (6 bases). The V gene's germline CDR1 is MGHRA and CDR2 YSYEKL. V shed 0 bases and J shed 0 bases, with 15 bases lying between them. The CDR3 consists of 17 residues. CDR3 sequence reads: CASSQDYNRVGSYEQYF. The DNA for the CDR3 is TGCGCCAGCAGCCAAGATTATAACAGGGTCGGCTCCTACGAGCAGTACTTC.

This clone was seen many times. The genes are TRBV6-5 and TRBJ1-1; 7 bases are a match to TRBD1. J gave up 3 bases and V 5 bases, and 3 bases lay outside the gene matches. The CDR3 loop spans 13 amino acids. The germline gives CDR1 MNHEY, CDR2 SVGAGI. This chain's CDR3 is CASSRGQDTEAFF. DNA for the CDR3: TGTGCCAGCAGTAGGGGGCAGGACACTGAAGCTTTCTTT.

This clone qualifies as medium-sized (0.01 to 0.1%). The V and J genes are TRBV28 and TRBJ2-2; maybe TRBD1 (7 bases). CDR1 and CDR2 (germline): MDHEN, SYDVKM. The CDR3 covers 16 residues. V was shortened by 2 bases and J by 3 bases, with 13 bases between the two germline ends. The CDR3 reads CASSLNPGGHTGELFF. CDR3 bases: TGTGCCAGCAGTTTAAACCCAGGGGGGCACACCGGGGAGCTGTTTTTT.

This rearrangement joins TRBV29-1 to TRBJ1-2; D unclear. CDR1 SQVTM and CDR2 ANQGSEA come from the germline V gene. CDR3 length equals 12 residues. V lost 2 bases, J lost 1 base, and 5 bases lay in between. CDR3 bases: TGCAGCGTTGAAATCGTTAACTATGGCTACACCTTC. This gives the protein CSVEIVNYGYTF.

This clone appeared many times. CDR3 coding DNA: TGCAGTGCCAGTGAGGTAGGCGAGCAGTACTTC. It encodes CSASEVGEQYF. The chain couples TRBV20-1 to TRBJ2-7; D gene ambiguous. Trimming removed 6 bases at V and 6 bases at J, with 12 bases between. This CDR3 region has 11 residues. Germline V gene sequence: CDR1 DFQATT, CDR2 SNEGSKA (reference sequence).

Only a few counts were recorded for this clone. The chain uses TRBV9 and TRBJ2-3; the match to TRBD1 covers 7 bases. CDR3 length equals 15 residues. J was trimmed by 0 bases and V by 4 bases; bases with no gene match: 5. Germline V lookup: CDR1 SGDLS, CDR2 YYNGEE. CDR3 sequence reads: CASSPTGSSTDTQYF. CDR3 nucleotide sequence: TGTGCCAGCAGCCCGACAGGGAGTAGCACAGATACGCAGTATTTT.

This clone appeared many times. This rearrangement joins TRBV2 to TRBJ2-1; TRBD1 matches at 8 bases. The CDR3 length is 13 residues. V was clipped by 10 bases and J by 5 bases; unmatched bases: 7. Germline-derived CDR1 and CDR2 are SNHLY and FYNNEI. The CDR3 protein is CAIEQGGDNEQFF. CDR3 bases: TGTGCCATCGAACAGGGGGGTGACAATGAGCAGTTCTTC.

This clone showed up many times. This chain's CDR3 is CASSSQVGIGAEAFF. The CDR3 DNA follows: TGCGCCAGCAGCTCACAGGTAGGGATCGGCGCTGAAGCTTTCTTT. The chain uses TRBV5-1 and TRBJ1-1; a weak D match, TRBD1 (5 bases). Germline lookup yields CDR1 SGHRS and CDR2 YFSETQ. The CDR3 has 15 residues. V was pared by 3 bases and J by 6 bases, with 18 bases between.

This clone was detected only a few times. The chain uses TRBV7-9 and TRBJ2-3, with D maybe TRBD2 (6 bases). From germline, CDR1 is SEHNR and CDR2 FQNEAQ (reference sequence). Trimming cost V 5 bases and J 4 bases, with 19 bases left between them. This CDR3 contains 16 residues. The CDR3 is CASSNDRGRDSDTQYF. In DNA form, the CDR3 reads TGTGCCAGCAGCAATGACCGGGGTCGGGACTCAGATACGCAGTATTTT. Variable domain in full (rest from reference TRBV7-9 and TRBJ2-3): DTGVSQNPRHKITKRGQNVTFRCDPISEHNRLYWYRQTLGQGPEFLTYFQNEAQLEKSRLLSDRFSAERPKGSFSTLEIQRTEQGDSAMYLCASSNDRGRDSDTQYFGPGTRLTVL.

This clone was detected ten times or more. The chain is built from TRBV19 and TRBJ2-1; 12 nucleotides align to TRBD2. V gave up 4 bases and J gave up 7 bases; unmatched junction bases: 8. The germline V gene has CDR1 LNHDA and CDR2 SQIVND (reference sequence). The CDR3 extends over 16 amino acids. The CDR3 DNA follows: TGTGCCAGTAGTAGACTAGCGGGGGCCGAACCAAATGAGCAGTTCTTC. Its protein is CASSRLAGAEPNEQFF.

Many counts were recorded for this clone. The chain employs TRBV5-1 and TRBJ2-7; 8 positions agree with TRBD1. Looked up from germline, CDR1 is SGHRS and CDR2 is YFSETQ. J was trimmed by 4 bases and V by 3 bases; bases with no gene match: 6. CDR3 length equals 14 residues. For the CDR3, the DNA is TGCGCCAGCAGCTCCAACAGGGGGAATTACGAGCAGTACTTC. This translates into CASSSNRGNYEQYF.

This clone was counted many times. The germline gene is not matched at one end of the junction; a read error may be the cause. The chain couples TRBV19 to TRBJ1-1; D ambiguous. Germline CDR1 reads LNHDA; CDR2 reads SQIVND (reference sequence). The CDR3 length is 13 residues. The CDR3 region is CASSIGANTEAFF. CDR3 nucleotide sequence: TGTGCCAGTAGCATAGGAGCCAACACTGAAGCTTTCTTT.

This clone was detected ten times or more. The chain couples TRBV7-9 to TRBJ2-1; TRBD2 might be the D (7 bases). Germline CDR1 and CDR2: SEHNR and FQNEAQ (reference sequence). This CDR3 has 15 residues. Trimming removed 5 bases at V and 2 bases at J, with 13 bases between. CDR3 in DNA: TGTGCCAGCAGCGGGGGGGAGGGGGCCTACAATGAGCAGTTCTTC. Amino acid sequence: CASSGGEGAYNEQFF.

This clone showed up many times. A junction boundary mismatches the germline segment, possibly from a read error. Other DNA sequences in the same sample also yield this CDR3. The CDR3 loop reads CASSQGQGPYEQYF. The CDR3 bases are TGTGCCAGCAGCCAAGGGCAGGGGCCCTACGAGCAGTACTTT. The V gene is TRBV14, the J gene TRBJ2-7, with TRBD1 as a possible D gene (6 bases). The CDR3 extends over 14 amino acids. Germline CDR1 is SGHDN and CDR2 is FVKESK.